This TCR beta chain was sequenced for a study of long-term antiretroviral therapy in people with HIV. At the level of the study: There is a gap of about a decade between the earliest samples and the later 2015 immediate-ART recommendation.

Study-wide results and caveats: The range of CDR3 lengths in HIV repertoires proved narrower than that found in controls.

All participants with HIV were treated in the United States. Before they underwent DNA extraction, samples held 1-10 million cryopreserved PBMC. Sequencing relied on immunoSEQ assay v3.0, run at survey level. Method: immunoSEQ multiplex PCR; TCRdb's copy keeps in-frame clones and lacks some. The sample records about 26,000 clones, 82% being singletons. Points on this clone: What it binds is unknown.

Looked up from germline, CDR1 is SQVTM and CDR2 is ANQGSEA. V shed 6 bases and J shed 11 bases, with 19 bases lying between them. The CDR3 runs 12 residues. This sample comprised unsorted PBMCs, obtained 2.9 years after starting antiretroviral therapy. This TCR came from a man aged 50-59 years with HIV. V gene TRBV29-1 combines with J gene TRBJ1-1; a possible D gene is TRBD1 (5 bases). CDR3 protein: CSVITGTPGAFF. CDR3 nucleotide sequence: TGCAGCGTAATTACAGGTACCCCCGGCGCTTTCTTT.